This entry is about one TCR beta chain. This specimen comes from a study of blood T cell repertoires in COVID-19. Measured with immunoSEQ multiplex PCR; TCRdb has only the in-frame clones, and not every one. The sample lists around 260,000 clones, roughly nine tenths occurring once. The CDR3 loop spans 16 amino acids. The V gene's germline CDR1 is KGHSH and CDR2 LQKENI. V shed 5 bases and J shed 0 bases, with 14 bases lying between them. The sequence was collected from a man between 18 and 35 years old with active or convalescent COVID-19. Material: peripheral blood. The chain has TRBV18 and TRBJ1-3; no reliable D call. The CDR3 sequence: CASSVREADSGNTIYF. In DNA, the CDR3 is TGTGCCAGCTCAGTACGAGAAGCTGACTCTGGAAACACCATATATTTT. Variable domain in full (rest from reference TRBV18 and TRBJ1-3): NAGVMQNPRHLVRRRGQEARLRCSPMKGHSHVYWYRQLPEEGLKFMVYLQKENIIDESGMPKERFSAEFPKEGPSILRIQQVVRGDSAAYFCASSVREADSGNTIYFGEGSWLTVV.